This TCR beta chain appears in the sequencing data of a study of T cell responses to AZD1222 COVID-19 vaccine. CDR3 length equals 14 residues. V lost 8 bases to trimming and J lost 2 bases; unmatched junction nucleotides: 5. Germline values: CDR1 GTSNPN, CDR2 SVGIG (reference sequence). The protocol was immunoSEQ multiplex PCR, while the TCRdb copy is restricted to in-frame clones and leaves out a portion. The sample has around 190,000 clones; approximately 94% are singletons. The chain employs TRBV30 and TRBJ2-2; TRBD2 aligns across 10 bases. The sequence derives from an adult who received the AZD1222 COVID-19 vaccine. The sequences come from peripheral blood, collected 28 days after the second AZD1222 dose. The CDR3 region is CAAASGSNTGELFF. CDR3 in DNA: TGTGCCGCGGCTAGCGGGAGTAACACCGGGGAGCTGTTTTTT.